Below are 26 T cell receptor beta chains sequenced from a single sample in a study of HIV-infected patients and healthy controls. TCRdb itself ran the 5' RACE reads through MiXCR, one entry per CDR3 protein. The sample holds around 67,000 distinct CDR3 sequences; around 17% are singletons and the top ten take under 6%. Sequencing used CD4+ T cells from blood. The receptors come from a human donor in good health.

The gene calls are TRBV19 and TRBJ2-1, with D perhaps matching TRBD2 (6 bases). The CDR3 extends over 15 amino acids. Germline CDR1 and CDR2: LNHDA and SQIVND (reference sequence). Trimming took off 5 bases at V and 2 bases at J, with 13 bases between the two ends. The CDR3, as DNA: TGTGCCAGTAGTGGAACGGGGGTACCCTACAATGAGCAGTTCTTC. Protein: CASSGTGVPYNEQFF.

This clonotype was seen at least ten times. V and J are TRBV6-2 or TRBV6-3 and TRBJ1-5; a weak D match, TRBD1 (5 bases). CDR1 MNHEY and CDR2 SVGEGT come from the germline V gene. The CDR3 covers 16 residues. Trimming shortened V by 4 bases and J by 0 bases, and 13 bases separated the two germline ends. CDR3 residues: CASSLGGTDSNQPQHF. The CDR3 DNA sequence: TGTGCCAGCAGTTTAGGAGGGACTGATAGCAATCAGCCCCAGCATTTT.

This clonotype was observed a few times. The gene calls are TRBV29-1 and TRBJ2-3; D may be TRBD1 (6 bases). Germline V gene data show CDR1 as SQVTM and CDR2 as ANQGSEA. CDR3 size: 11 residues. The V gene lost 7 bases and the J gene lost 8 bases, with 13 bases spanning the gap. As DNA, the CDR3 is TGCAGCGCTGGGACATCTACTACGCAGTATTTT. Its translation is CSAGTSTTQYF.

In this sample, this clonotype turned up many times. The V call is TRBV7-8, the J call TRBJ1-1; 10 positions agree with TRBD1. Germline V gene data show CDR1 as SGHVS and CDR2 as FQNEAQ. The CDR3 runs 15 residues. Germline trimming cut 0 bases from V and 8 bases from J; bases unmatched to any gene: 6. The DNA for the CDR3 is TGTGCCAGCAGCTTAGCGGGGACAGGGGAGTGGGAAGCTTTCTTT. Translation gives CASSLAGTGEWEAFF.

This clonotype came up a few times. The rearrangement joins TRBV2 to TRBJ2-2, with TRBD2 as a possible D gene (6 bases). V was pared by 6 bases and J by 4 bases, with 12 bases between. Germline CDR1 is SNHLY and CDR2 is FYNNEI. The CDR3 runs to 14 residues. The CDR3 protein is CASRGLSGTGELFF. The CDR3 region has the DNA TGTGCCAGCAGGGGACTGAGTGGCACCGGGGAGCTGTTTTTT.

This chain joins TRBV20-1 and TRBJ1-2; TRBD1 aligns across 9 bases. Germline V CDR1 and CDR2: DFQATT, SNEGSKA (reference sequence). This CDR3 comprises 15 residues. The junction had 12 bases not matched to a gene; V was cut back by 3 bases and J by 7 bases. CDR3 nucleotides: TGCAGTGCTAGGGAGTTTAAACAGGGGGCGGTTGGCTACACCTTC. This codes for CSAREFKQGAVGYTF.

V usage is TRBV18 and J usage is TRBJ1-5; D perhaps matches TRBD1 (6 bases). The germline V and J ends were trimmed by 6 bases and 7 bases, with 16 bases remaining between them. This CDR3 is built from 14 residues. Per the germline V gene, CDR1 is KGHSH and CDR2 is LQKENI. The CDR3 loop is CASSVSGQGQPQHF. CDR3 in DNA: TGTGCCAGCTCGGTTTCGGGACAAGGGCAGCCCCAGCATTTT.

Only a few counts were recorded for this clonotype. The chain is built from TRBV28 and TRBJ2-2; no firm D call. The germline CDR1 and CDR2 sequences are MDHEN and SYDVKM. V shed 7 bases and J shed 2 bases, with 17 bases lying between them. CDR3 length: 16 amino acids. DNA for the CDR3: TGTGCCAGCACATTCACTCCCCCACCCAACACCGGGGAGCTGTTTTTT. This encodes CASTFTPPPNTGELFF. Using reference TRBV28 and TRBJ2-2 for the parts outside the CDR3, the full variable domain is DVKVTQSSRYLVKRTGEKVFLECVQDMDHENMFWYRQDPGLGLRLIYFSYDVKMKEKGDIPEGYSVSREKKERFSLILESASTNQTSMYLCASTFTPPPNTGELFFGEGSRLTVL.

This clonotype was picked up many times. The chain couples TRBV5-5 to TRBJ1-6; D remains ambiguous. Deletions cut 2 bases from V and 4 bases from J, with 10 bases between. Germline V gene lookup returns CDR1 SGHKS and CDR2 YYEKEE (reference sequence). The CDR3 is 15 amino acids. The CDR3 DNA reads as TGTGCCAGCAGCTTTAATCTGGATTATAATTCACCCCTCCACTTT. Encoded protein: CASSFNLDYNSPLHF.

The rearrangement links TRBV3-2 to TRBJ2-1. TRBV3-2 is listed as a pseudogene. The length of the CDR3 is 13 residues. CDR3 loop: CASSQDFPNRQFF. CDR3 DNA sequence: TGTGCCAGCAGCCAAGATTTCCCAAACCGGCAGTTCTTC.

This clonotype was detected only a few times. The rearrangement links TRBV5-4 to TRBJ2-7; 8 positions agree with TRBD1. Germline CDR1 and CDR2: SGHNT and YYREEE (reference sequence). V was pared by 0 bases and J by 6 bases, with 8 bases of the junction left unmatched. This CDR3 is built from 15 residues. The DNA for the CDR3 is TGTGCCAGCAGCTTGGCTGGACAGGGACGGGTCGAGCAGTACTTC. Translation: CASSLAGQGRVEQYF.

This clonotype appeared a few times. CDR3 residues: CAISPRGGVNTEAFF. For the CDR3, the DNA is TGTGCCATCTCACCGAGAGGCGGGGTGAACACTGAAGCTTTCTTT. The chain is built from TRBV10-3 and TRBJ1-1; D remains ambiguous. Trimming took 8 bases from V and 0 from J, leaving 16 bases between them. The CDR3 contains 15 residues. Germline loops: CDR1 ENHRY, CDR2 SYGVKD.

In its sample, this clonotype was seen many times. The chain joins TRBV30 to TRBJ1-5; D gene uncertain. Germline CDR1 GTSNPN, CDR2 SVGIG (reference sequence). The CDR3 spans 13 residues. Trimming shortened V by 0 bases and J by 5 bases, and 8 bases separated the two germline ends. The CDR3 bases are TGTGCCTGGAGTGTTGCAGACGATCAGCCCCAGCATTTT. Residues: CAWSVADDQPQHF.

Details on this clonotype: A junction end diverges from the germline sequence, so it may reflect a read error. This rearrangement joins TRBV7-9 to TRBJ1-4; D call uncertain. The germline CDR1 and CDR2 sequences are SEHNR and FQNEAQ (reference sequence). The CDR3 is made up of 12 amino acids. The CDR3 loop reads CAAPATNEKLFF. DNA of the CDR3: TGCGCCGCCCCAGCAACTAATGAAAAACTGTTTTTT.

This clonotype showed up many times. The chain carries TRBV5-8 and TRBJ2-1, with TRBD2 identical over 12 bases. Germline V CDR1 and CDR2: SGHTS, YDEGEE. The CDR3 has 15 amino acids. V shed 4 bases and J 6 bases; nucleotides not matched to a gene: 5. The DNA of the CDR3 is TGTGCCAGCAGCCAAAGGACTAGCGGGGTCAATGAGCAGTTCTTC. Protein product: CASSQRTSGVNEQFF.

This clonotype has ten or more counts. V is TRBV28 and J is TRBJ1-5, with D possibly TRBD1 on 5 matching bases. The germline V gene has CDR1 MDHEN and CDR2 SYDVKM. The CDR3 length is 15 residues. V lost 6 bases and J 0 bases, leaving 12 bases between the germline ends. Here the CDR3 reads CASRGEQNSNQPQHF. In DNA form, the CDR3 reads TGTGCCAGCAGAGGGGAGCAAAATAGCAATCAGCCCCAGCATTTT.

In this sample, this clonotype turned up a few times. This sequence joins TRBV7-9 and TRBJ2-3; D not resolved. Trimming stripped 7 bases from V and 10 bases from J, with 15 bases between. Germline CDR1 is SEHNR and CDR2 is FQNEAQ (reference sequence). The CDR3 totals 12 residues. CDR3 nucleotide sequence: TGTGCCAGCATGGGTATATCTCAGGCGCAGTATTTT. Residues: CASMGISQAQYF.

This clonotype came up many times. One end of the junction varies from germline; a read error may be responsible. The gene calls are TRBV2 and TRBJ2-4, with 9 bases lining up with TRBD1. Germline V gene lookup returns CDR1 SNHLY and CDR2 FYNNEI. CDR3 length: 17 residues. The DNA for the CDR3 is TGTGCCAGCAGGGAAGGGGACAGGGTATTGACCAAAAACATTCAGTACTTC. Protein sequence: CASREGDRVLTKNIQYF.

CDR3 DNA sequence: TGTGCCAGCAGCCAAGATTCCTCGTGGGACTGGCGGTTCTTC. Encoded protein: CASSQDSSWDWRFF. The chain is built from TRBV3-1 and TRBJ2-1, with D possibly being TRBD2 (6 bases). The CDR3 length is 14 residues. Germline CDR1 is LGHDT and CDR2 is YNNKEL (reference sequence). V lost 0 bases to trimming and J lost 15 bases, with 18 bases between them.

This chain uses TRBV12-3 or TRBV12-4 with TRBJ1-2, with TRBD1 as a possible D gene (5 bases). The CDR3 covers 19 residues. V was shortened by 4 bases and J by 7 bases, with 31 bases between the two germline ends. The CDR3 bases are TGTGCCAGCAGTTCCCTCGGACGGTCTACAAAGGGGCTTACGGTTGGCTACACCTTC. It translates to CASSSLGRSTKGLTVGYTF.

Only a few counts were recorded for this clonotype. The chain is built from TRBV2 and TRBJ1-5; TRBD1 might be the D (5 bases). CDR1 SNHLY and CDR2 FYNNEI come from the germline V gene. The CDR3 contains 18 residues. With 5 bases removed from V and 5 bases from J, the gap between germline ends came to 25 bases. CDR3 sequence: CASSPRWRERGLYQPQHF. Written as DNA, the CDR3 is TGTGCCAGCAGTCCCCGTTGGAGGGAGAGGGGTTTATATCAGCCCCAGCATTTT.

This clonotype was observed at least ten times. The V call is TRBV30, the J call TRBJ2-7; possible D gene TRBD1, 5 bases. V lost 4 bases and J 2 bases, leaving 15 bases between the germline ends. This CDR3 is 14 amino acids long. The germline V gene encodes CDR1 GTSNPN and CDR2 SVGIG (reference sequence). CDR3 nucleotide sequence: TGTGCCTGGACGTTCCCACAGGTTACCTACGAGCAGTACTTC. This gives the protein CAWTFPQVTYEQYF.

This clonotype was seen only a few times. V and J are TRBV20-1 and TRBJ2-2, with TRBD1 matching 8 bases. Germline CDR1 DFQATT, CDR2 SNEGSKA (reference sequence). V was pared by 2 bases and J by 5 bases, with 4 bases of the junction left unmatched. The CDR3 is made up of 14 amino acids. In nucleotides, the CDR3 is TGCAGTGCTAGAACAGGGGGATGGACCGGGGAGCTGTTTTTT. Translated: CSARTGGWTGELFF.

In its sample, this clonotype was seen a few times. V usage is TRBV20-1 and J usage is TRBJ1-4; D might be TRBD1 (5 bases). From germline, CDR1 is DFQATT and CDR2 SNEGSKA (reference sequence). The germline V and J ends were trimmed by 6 bases and 3 bases, with 14 bases remaining between them. CDR3 length: 14 residues. The CDR3: CSAPRRGPNEKLFF. In DNA, the CDR3 is TGCAGTGCCCCCCGGAGGGGCCCTAATGAAAAACTGTTTTTT.

The chain joins TRBV30 to TRBJ1-1; tentatively, D is TRBD1 (5 bases). The V gene lost 2 bases and the J gene lost 4 bases, with 11 bases spanning the gap. The CDR3 is 13 residues long. Germline CDR1 GTSNPN, CDR2 SVGIG (reference sequence). The CDR3 region has the DNA TGTGCCTGGAGTCACAACGGGGGCACTGAAGCTTTCTTT. Translating it yields CAWSHNGGTEAFF.

This clonotype was counted at least ten times. The J gene is TRBJ2-7, the V gene TRBV5-5, with D uncertain. Germline loops: CDR1 SGHKS, CDR2 YYEKEE (reference sequence). The CDR3 is 14 amino acids. V shed 2 bases and J shed 2 bases, with 11 bases lying between them. CDR3 in amino acids: CASSLTVNTYEQYF. The CDR3 bases are TGTGCCAGCAGCTTAACAGTTAATACCTACGAGCAGTACTTC.